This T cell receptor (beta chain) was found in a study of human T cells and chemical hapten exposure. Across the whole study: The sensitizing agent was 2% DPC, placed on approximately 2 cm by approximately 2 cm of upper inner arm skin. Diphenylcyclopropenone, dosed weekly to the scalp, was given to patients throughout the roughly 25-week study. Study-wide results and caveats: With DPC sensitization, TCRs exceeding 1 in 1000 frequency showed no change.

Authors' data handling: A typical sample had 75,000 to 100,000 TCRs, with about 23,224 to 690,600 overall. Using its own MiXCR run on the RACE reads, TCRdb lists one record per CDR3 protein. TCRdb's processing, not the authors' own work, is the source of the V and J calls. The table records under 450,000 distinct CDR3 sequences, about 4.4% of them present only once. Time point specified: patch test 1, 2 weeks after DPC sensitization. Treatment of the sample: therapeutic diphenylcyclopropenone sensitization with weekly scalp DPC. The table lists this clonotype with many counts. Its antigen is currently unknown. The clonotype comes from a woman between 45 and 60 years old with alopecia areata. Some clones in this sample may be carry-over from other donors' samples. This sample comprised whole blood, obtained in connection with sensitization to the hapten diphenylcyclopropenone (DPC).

CDR3 protein: CASSEGLASDTQYF. For the CDR3, the DNA is TGTGCCAGCAGCGAGGGACTAGCTTCAGATACGCAGTATTTT. The chain links TRBV9 to TRBJ2-3; TRBD2 matches at 9 bases. Germline CDR1 reads SGDLS; CDR2 reads YYNGEE. Trimming cost V 3 bases and J 4 bases; bases outside gene matches: 3. The CDR3 is made up of 14 amino acids.